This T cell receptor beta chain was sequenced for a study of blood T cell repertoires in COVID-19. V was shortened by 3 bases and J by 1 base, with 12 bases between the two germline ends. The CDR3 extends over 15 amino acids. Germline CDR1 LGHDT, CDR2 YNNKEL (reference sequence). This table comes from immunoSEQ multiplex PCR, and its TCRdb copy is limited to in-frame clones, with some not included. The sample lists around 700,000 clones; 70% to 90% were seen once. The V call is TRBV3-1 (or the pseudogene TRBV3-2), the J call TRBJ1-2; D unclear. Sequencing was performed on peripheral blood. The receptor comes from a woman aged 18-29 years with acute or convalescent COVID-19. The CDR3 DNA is TGTGCCAGCAGCCACAGGCAGCATATTAACTATGGCTACACCTTC. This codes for CASSHRQHINYGYTF.